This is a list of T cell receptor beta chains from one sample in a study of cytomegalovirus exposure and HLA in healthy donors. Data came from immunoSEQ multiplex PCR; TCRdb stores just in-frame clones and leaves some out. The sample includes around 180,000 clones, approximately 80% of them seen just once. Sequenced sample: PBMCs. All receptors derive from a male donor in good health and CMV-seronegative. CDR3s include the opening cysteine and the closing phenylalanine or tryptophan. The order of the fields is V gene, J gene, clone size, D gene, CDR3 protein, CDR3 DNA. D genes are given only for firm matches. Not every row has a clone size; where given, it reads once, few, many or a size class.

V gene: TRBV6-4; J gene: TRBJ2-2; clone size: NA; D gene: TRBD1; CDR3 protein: CASRRDRGPGELFF; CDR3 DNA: TGTGCCAGCAGGAGGGACAGGGGGCCCGGGGAGCTGTTTTTT
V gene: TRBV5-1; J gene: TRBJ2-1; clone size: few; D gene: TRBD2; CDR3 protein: CASSLRSGLALGNEQFF; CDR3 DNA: TGCGCCAGCAGCTTAAGATCCGGACTAGCGTTGGGTAATGAGCAGTTCTTC
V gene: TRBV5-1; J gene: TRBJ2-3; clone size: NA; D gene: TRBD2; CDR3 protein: CASSLAVPGLADTQYF; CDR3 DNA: TGCGCCAGCAGCTTGGCAGTCCCGGGACTAGCAGATACGCAGTATTTT
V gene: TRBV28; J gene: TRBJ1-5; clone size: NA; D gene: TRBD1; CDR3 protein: CASSPDSGQGVAQPQHF; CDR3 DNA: TGTGCCAGCAGCCCCGATAGCGGACAGGGGGTAGCTCAGCCCCAGCATTTT
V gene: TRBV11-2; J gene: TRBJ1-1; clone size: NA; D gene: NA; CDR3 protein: CASSFGGAGNTEAFF; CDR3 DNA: TGTGCCAGCAGCTTTGGGGGGGCTGGGAACACTGAAGCTTTCTTT
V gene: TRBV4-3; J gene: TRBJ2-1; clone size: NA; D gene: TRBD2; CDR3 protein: CASSQVSGLMDEQFF; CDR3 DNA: TGCGCCAGCAGCCAAGTTAGCGGGCTAATGGATGAGCAGTTCTTC
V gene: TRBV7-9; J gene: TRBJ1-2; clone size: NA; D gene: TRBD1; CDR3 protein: CASSLSQTGGVDGYTF; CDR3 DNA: TGTGCCAGCAGCTTATCCCAGACAGGGGGCGTCGATGGCTACACCTTC
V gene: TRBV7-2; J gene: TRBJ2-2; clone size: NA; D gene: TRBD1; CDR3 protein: CASSGQGANTGELFF; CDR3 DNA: TGTGCCAGCAGTGGACAGGGGGCGAACACCGGGGAGCTGTTTTTT
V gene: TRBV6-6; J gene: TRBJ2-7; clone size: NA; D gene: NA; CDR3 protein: CASDGAGRPYEQYF; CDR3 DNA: TGTGCCAGCGATGGGGCAGGTAGGCCCTACGAGCAGTACTTC
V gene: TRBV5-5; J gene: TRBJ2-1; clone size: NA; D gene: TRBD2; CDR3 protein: CASSSGGSSYNEQFF; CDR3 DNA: TGTGCCAGCAGCTCAGGCGGGAGCTCCTACAATGAGCAGTTCTTC
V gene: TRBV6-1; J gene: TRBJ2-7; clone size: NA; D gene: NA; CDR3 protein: CASSEAGHLYEQYF; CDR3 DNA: TGTGCCAGCAGTGAAGCCGGTCACCTCTACGAGCAGTACTTC
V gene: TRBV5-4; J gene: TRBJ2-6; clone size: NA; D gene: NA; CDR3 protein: CASSFYASGANVLTF; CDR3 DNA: TGTGCCAGCAGCTTCTATGCCTCTGGGGCCAACGTCCTGACTTTC
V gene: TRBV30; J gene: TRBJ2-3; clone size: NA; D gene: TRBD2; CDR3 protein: CAWSPGGGADTQYF; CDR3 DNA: TGTGCCTGGAGTCCGGGGGGAGGAGCAGATACGCAGTATTTT
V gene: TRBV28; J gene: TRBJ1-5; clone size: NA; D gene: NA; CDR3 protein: CASSFPGHLAWQPQHF; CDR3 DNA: TGTGCCAGCAGTTTCCCTGGACATCTTGCTTGGCAGCCCCAGCATTTT
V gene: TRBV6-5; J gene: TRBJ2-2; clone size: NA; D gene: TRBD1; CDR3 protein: CASHRGDAGELFF; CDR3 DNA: TGTGCCTCGCACAGGGGAGATGCCGGGGAGCTGTTTTTT
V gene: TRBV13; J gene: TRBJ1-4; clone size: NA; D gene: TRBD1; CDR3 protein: CASSVAGTGGTKLFF; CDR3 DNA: TGTGCCAGCAGCGTCGCCGGGACAGGGGGCACAAAACTGTTTTTT
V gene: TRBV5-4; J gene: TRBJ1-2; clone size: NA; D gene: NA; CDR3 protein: CASSAPWQFYGYTF; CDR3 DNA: TGTGCCAGCAGCGCACCATGGCAGTTCTATGGCTACACCTTC
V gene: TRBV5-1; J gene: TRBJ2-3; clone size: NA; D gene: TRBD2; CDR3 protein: CASSLTSGVTPRVTDTQYF; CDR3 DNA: TGCGCCAGCAGCCTTACTAGCGGGGTTACTCCCAGGGTGACAGATACGCAGTATTTT
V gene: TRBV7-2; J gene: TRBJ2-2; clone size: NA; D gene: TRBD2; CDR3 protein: CASSLFGGAGELFF; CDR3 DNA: TGTGCCAGCAGCTTATTCGGGGGGGCCGGGGAGCTGTTTTTT
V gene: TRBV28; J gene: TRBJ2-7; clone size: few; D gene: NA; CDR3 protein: CASSSYGGLDEQYF; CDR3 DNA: TGTGCCAGCAGTTCCTACGGGGGGCTTGACGAGCAGTACTTC
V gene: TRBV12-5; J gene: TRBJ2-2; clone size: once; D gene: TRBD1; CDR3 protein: CASGSGTGWPGELFF; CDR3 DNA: TGTGCTAGTGGTTCCGGGACAGGGTGGCCCGGGGAGCTGTTTTTT
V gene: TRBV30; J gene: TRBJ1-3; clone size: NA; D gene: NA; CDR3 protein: CAWSDWTGNTIYF; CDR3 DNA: TGTGCCTGGAGTGATTGGACAGGAAACACCATATATTTT
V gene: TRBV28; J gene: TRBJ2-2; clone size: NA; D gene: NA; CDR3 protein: CASRGLTGELFF; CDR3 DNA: TGTGCCAGCAGGGGGCTAACCGGGGAGCTGTTTTTT
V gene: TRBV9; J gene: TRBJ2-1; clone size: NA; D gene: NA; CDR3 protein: CASSEGGDHNEQFF; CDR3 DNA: TGTGCCAGCAGCGAGGGGGGGGATCACAATGAGCAGTTCTTC
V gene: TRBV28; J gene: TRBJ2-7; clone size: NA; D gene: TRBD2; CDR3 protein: CASSLPGAGLGSYEQYF; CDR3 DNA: TGTGCCAGCAGTTTACCCGGGGCGGGACTAGGCTCCTACGAGCAGTACTTC
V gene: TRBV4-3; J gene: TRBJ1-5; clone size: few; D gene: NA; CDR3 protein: CASSRERAEGNQPQHF; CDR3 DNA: TGCGCCAGCAGCCGAGAGAGGGCGGAGGGTAATCAGCCCCAGCATTTT
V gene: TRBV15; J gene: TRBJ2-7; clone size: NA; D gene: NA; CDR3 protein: CATSRDLGRGVHEQYF; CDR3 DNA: TGTGCCACCAGCAGAGATCTGGGCAGGGGCGTCCACGAGCAGTACTTC
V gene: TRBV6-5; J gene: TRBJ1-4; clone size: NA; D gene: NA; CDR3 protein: CASSYALGGLLFF; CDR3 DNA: TGTGCCAGCAGTTACGCCCTGGGAGGTCTACTGTTTTTT
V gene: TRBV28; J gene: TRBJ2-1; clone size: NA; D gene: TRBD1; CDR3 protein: CASRKDRDNEQFF; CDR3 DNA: TGTGCCAGCAGAAAGGACAGGGACAATGAGCAGTTCTTC
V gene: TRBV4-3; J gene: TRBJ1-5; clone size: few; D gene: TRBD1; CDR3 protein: CASSQEVAGGVDSNQPQHF; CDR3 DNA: TGCGCCAGCAGCCAAGAGGTTGCAGGGGGCGTAGATAGCAATCAGCCCCAGCATTTT
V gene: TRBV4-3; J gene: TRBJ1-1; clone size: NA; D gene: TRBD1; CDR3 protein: CASSFGTGANTEAFF; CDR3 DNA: TGCGCCAGCAGTTTCGGGACAGGGGCTAACACTGAAGCTTTCTTT
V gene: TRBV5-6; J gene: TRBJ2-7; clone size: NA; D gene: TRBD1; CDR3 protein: CASSVVKQGIGQYF; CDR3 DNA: TGTGCCAGCAGCGTTGTCAAACAGGGGATAGGGCAGTACTTC
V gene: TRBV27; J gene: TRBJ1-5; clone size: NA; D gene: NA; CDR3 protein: CASSLSGSSQPQHF; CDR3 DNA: TGTGCCAGCAGTTTAAGCGGGTCTAGTCAGCCCCAGCATTTT
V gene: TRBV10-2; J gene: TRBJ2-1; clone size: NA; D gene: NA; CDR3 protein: CASSETTYNEQFF; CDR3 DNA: TGCGCCAGCAGTGAAACAACCTACAATGAGCAGTTCTTC
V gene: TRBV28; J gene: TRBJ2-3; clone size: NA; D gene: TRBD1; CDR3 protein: CASSMTGGFTDTQYF; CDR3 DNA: TGTGCCAGCAGTATGACAGGGGGCTTCACAGATACGCAGTATTTT
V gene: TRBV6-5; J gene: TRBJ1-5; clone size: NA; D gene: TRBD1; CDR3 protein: CASSSTRQGNQPQHF; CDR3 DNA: TGTGCCAGCAGTTCCACCCGACAGGGGAATCAGCCCCAGCATTTT
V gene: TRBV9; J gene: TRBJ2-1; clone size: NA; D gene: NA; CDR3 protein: CASSVVGGGEQFF; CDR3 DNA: TGTGCCAGCAGCGTAGTTGGGGGCGGCGAGCAGTTCTTC
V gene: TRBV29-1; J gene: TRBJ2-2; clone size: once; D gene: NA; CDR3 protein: CSAGAGELFF; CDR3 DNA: TGCAGCGCCGGGGCCGGGGAGCTGTTTTTT
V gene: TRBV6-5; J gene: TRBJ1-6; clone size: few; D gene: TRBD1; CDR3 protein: CASRRQGENSPLHF; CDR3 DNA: TGTGCCAGCAGGAGACAGGGGGAAAATTCACCCCTCCACTTT
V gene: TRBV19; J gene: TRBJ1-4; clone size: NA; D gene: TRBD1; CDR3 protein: CASSRVQGVDEKLFF; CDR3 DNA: TGTGCCAGTAGTAGGGTACAGGGGGTAGATGAAAAACTGTTTTTT
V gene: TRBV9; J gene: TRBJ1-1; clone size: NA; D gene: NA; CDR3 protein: CASSGREAGRVDTEAFF; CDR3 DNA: TGTGCCAGCAGCGGACGAGAGGCGGGGCGGGTGGACACTGAAGCTTTCTTT
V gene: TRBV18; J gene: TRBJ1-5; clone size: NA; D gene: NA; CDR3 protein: CASSPTSQPGSNQPQHF; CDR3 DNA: TGTGCCAGCTCACCAACATCGCAACCTGGTAGCAATCAGCCCCAGCATTTT
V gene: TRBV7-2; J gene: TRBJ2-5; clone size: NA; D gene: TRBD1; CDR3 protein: CASSPTRGHQETQYF; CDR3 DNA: TGTGCCAGCAGCCCGACCAGGGGGCACCAAGAGACCCAGTACTTC
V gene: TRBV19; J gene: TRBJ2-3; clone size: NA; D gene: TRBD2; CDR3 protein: CASSLQGAGTQYF; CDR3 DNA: TGTGCCAGTAGTCTCCAAGGAGCGGGGACGCAGTATTTT
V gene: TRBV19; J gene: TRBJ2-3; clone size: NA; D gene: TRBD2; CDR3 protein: CASSGSSSGGAPSTDTQYF; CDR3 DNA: TGTGCCAGTAGTGGGTCTTCTAGCGGGGGGGCCCCTAGCACAGATACGCAGTATTTT
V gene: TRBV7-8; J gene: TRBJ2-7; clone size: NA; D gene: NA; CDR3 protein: CASSPVASLGSEQYF; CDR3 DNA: TGTGCCAGCAGCCCCGTCGCGTCCCTGGGGAGCGAGCAGTACTTC
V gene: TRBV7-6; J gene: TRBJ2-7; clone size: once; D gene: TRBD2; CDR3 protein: CASSLGTSGSFYEQYF; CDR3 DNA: TGTGCCAGCAGCTTGGGGACTAGCGGGAGTTTCTACGAGCAGTACTTC
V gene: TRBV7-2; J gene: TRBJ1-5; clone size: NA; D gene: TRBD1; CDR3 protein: CASSLVGQGASYQPQHF; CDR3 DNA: TGTGCCAGCAGCTTAGTGGGGCAGGGGGCATCTTATCAGCCCCAGCATTTT
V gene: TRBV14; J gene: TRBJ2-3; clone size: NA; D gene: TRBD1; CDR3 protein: CASSPTGGTDTQYF; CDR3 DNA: TGTGCCAGCAGTCCGACAGGGGGAACAGATACGCAGTATTTT
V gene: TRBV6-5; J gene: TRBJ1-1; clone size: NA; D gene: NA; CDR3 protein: CASSYLGQNTEAFF; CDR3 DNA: TGTGCCAGCAGTTATCTGGGACAGAACACTGAAGCTTTCTTT
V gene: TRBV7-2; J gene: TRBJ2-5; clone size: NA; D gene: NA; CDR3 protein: CASSQQDTRQYF; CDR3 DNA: TGTGCCAGCAGCCAACAGGACACCCGGCAGTACTTC
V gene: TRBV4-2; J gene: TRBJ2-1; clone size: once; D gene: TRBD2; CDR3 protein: CASSQDGLAGGSYNEQFF; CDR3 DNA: TGTGCCAGCAGCCAAGATGGACTAGCGGGAGGGTCCTACAATGAGCAGTTCTTC
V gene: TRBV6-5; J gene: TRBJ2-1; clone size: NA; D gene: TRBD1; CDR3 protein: CATQTGGINEQFF; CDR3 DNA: TGTGCCACCCAGACAGGGGGAATCAATGAGCAGTTCTTC
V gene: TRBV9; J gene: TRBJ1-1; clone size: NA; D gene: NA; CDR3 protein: CASSPRDKMNTEAFF; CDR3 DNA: TGTGCCAGCAGCCCCCGGGACAAAATGAACACTGAAGCTTTCTTT